This T cell receptor (beta chain) derives from a study of human T cells and chemical hapten exposure. Across the study: Skin of the upper inner arm, approximately 2 cm by approximately 2 cm, received 2% DPC for sensitization.

Specified time point: patch test 2, 6 weeks after DPC sensitization. As for treatment: therapeutic diphenylcyclopropenone sensitization with weekly scalp DPC. The CDR3 covers 17 residues. Germline V gene lookup returns CDR1 SGHTA and CDR2 FQGNSA. The V segment lost 5 bases and the J segment 4 bases; nucleotides outside the gene matches: 13. As the library was built, unique molecular identifiers were attached to individual cDNA molecules. One entry per CDR3 protein, called by TCRdb with MiXCR from the RACE reads. The sample consists of around 100,000 distinct CDR3 sequences, roughly 11% of them appearing once.

This receptor was identified in a middle-aged woman with alopecia areata. Some clones in this sample may be carry-over from other donors' samples. Specimen: whole blood, collected in connection with sensitization to the hapten diphenylcyclopropenone (DPC). The chain uses TRBV7-2 and TRBJ2-1; 8 positions match TRBD1. Written as DNA, the CDR3 is TGTGCCAGCAGCACCCGAAGGGACAGGTTAAGATACAATGAGCAGTTCTTC. Protein sequence: CASSTRRDRLRYNEQFF.